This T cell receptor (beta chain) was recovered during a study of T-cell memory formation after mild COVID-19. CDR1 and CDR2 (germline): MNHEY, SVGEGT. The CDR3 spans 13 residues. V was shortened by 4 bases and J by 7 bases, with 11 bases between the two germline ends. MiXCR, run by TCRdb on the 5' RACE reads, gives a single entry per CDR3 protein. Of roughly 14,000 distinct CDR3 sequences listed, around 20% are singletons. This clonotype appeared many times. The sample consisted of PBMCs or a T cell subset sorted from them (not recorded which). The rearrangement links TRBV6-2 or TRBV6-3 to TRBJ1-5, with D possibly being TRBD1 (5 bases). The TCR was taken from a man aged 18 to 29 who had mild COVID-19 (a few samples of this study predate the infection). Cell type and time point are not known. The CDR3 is CASSWEGSQPQHF. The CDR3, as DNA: TGTGCCAGCAGTTGGGAGGGGAGCCAGCCCCAGCATTTT.